The 27 T cell receptor beta chains below come from one sample, sequenced in a study of memory CD4+ T cells and cytomegalovirus serostatus. The sort gate was single viable CD3+CD4+CD8-CD45RO+ cells for memory CD4+ T cells. This table comes from immunoSEQ multiplex PCR, and its TCRdb copy is limited to in-frame clones, with some not included. The sample includes tens of thousands of clones, about 80% of them seen just once. Specimen: memory CD4+ T cells from blood. Receptors were obtained from an adult in good health and CMV-seronegative. Some clones in this sample may be carry-over from other donors' samples.

The V gene is TRBV6-5, the J gene TRBJ2-7; 10 positions match TRBD1. CDR1 and CDR2 (germline): MNHEY, SVGAGI. The junction had 7 bases not matched to a gene; V was cut back by 5 bases and J by 6 bases. The CDR3 has 14 residues. CDR3 sequence reads: CASSELDRGIEQYF. The CDR3 DNA reads TGTGCCAGCAGTGAACTGGACAGGGGGATCGAGCAGTACTTC.

The sample holds one count of this clone. The genes are TRBV6-1 and TRBJ1-3, with D hard to call. V lost 8 bases, J lost 2 bases, and 13 bases lay in between. CDR3 length: 14 amino acids. In germline, CDR1 is MNHNS, CDR2 SASEGT. CDR3 residues: CASEPGHPGNTIYF. The CDR3 DNA sequence: TGTGCCAGCGAGCCCGGCCACCCTGGAAACACCATATATTTT.

The genes are TRBV23-1 and TRBJ1-2, with D unresolved. TRBV23-1 is flagged as an ORF with uncertain function. The CDR3 spans 11 residues. The V gene lost 9 bases and the J gene lost 8 bases, with 13 bases spanning the gap. CDR3 in amino acids: CARVFARGYTF. CDR3 sequence (DNA): TGCGCCAGGGTATTTGCCCGGGGCTACACCTTC.

The chain uses TRBV7-9 and TRBJ2-7; D call uncertain. The germline V and J ends were trimmed by 4 bases and 4 bases, with 8 bases remaining between them. The CDR3 is 12 residues long. Germline V CDR1 and CDR2: SEHNR, FQNEAQ (reference sequence). The CDR3: CASSWGGYEQYF. CDR3 in DNA: TGTGCCAGCAGCTGGGGTGGGTACGAGCAGTACTTC.

The chain employs TRBV29-1 and TRBJ2-3; D is uncertain. The germline V gene has CDR1 SQVTM and CDR2 ANQGSEA. The CDR3 runs to 12 residues. V was pared by 7 bases and J by 2 bases, with 10 bases between. CDR3 sequence reads: CSARAITDTQYF. As DNA, the CDR3 is TGCAGCGCCCGGGCGATCACAGATACGCAGTATTTT.

This sequence joins TRBV6-1 and TRBJ1-2; TRBD1 matches 8 bases. The V segment lost 5 bases and the J segment 6 bases; nucleotides outside the gene matches: 8. This CDR3 is built from 14 residues. CDR1 and CDR2 (germline): MNHNS, SASEGT. The CDR3 DNA is TGTGCCAGCAGTTTTGGACAGGGATCTAATGGCTACACCTTC. Protein product: CASSFGQGSNGYTF.

This clone has just a few counts. V and J are TRBV5-4 and TRBJ1-2; weak D call: TRBD1 (6 bases). Germline CDR1 and CDR2: SGHNT and YYREEE (reference sequence). The CDR3 extends over 15 amino acids. Trimming cost V 4 bases and J 4 bases, with 17 bases left between them. The CDR3 spells CASSPGGGLLYGYTF. Written as DNA, the CDR3 is TGTGCCAGCAGCCCGGGTGGGGGCTTACTCTATGGCTACACCTTC.

CDR3 sequence reads: CASSWGTVRNEQFF. CDR3 coding DNA: TGCGCCAGCAGCTGGGGGACAGTCAGGAATGAGCAGTTCTTC. This rearrangement joins TRBV5-1 to TRBJ2-1; 7 nucleotides agree with TRBD1. J lost 7 bases, V lost 3 bases, and 7 bases had no gene match. CDR3 length equals 14 residues. CDR1 SGHRS and CDR2 YFSETQ come from the germline V gene.

This clone appeared a few times. This rearrangement joins TRBV28 to TRBJ1-5, with unresolved D. Germline CDR1 MDHEN, CDR2 SYDVKM. Trimming took 1 base from V and 5 from J, leaving 12 bases between them. This CDR3 contains 15 residues. In nucleotides, the CDR3 is TGTGCCAGCAGTTTATTCGAGGCTTTGGATCAGCCCCAGCATTTT. Translated: CASSLFEALDQPQHF.

This chain joins TRBV7-6 and TRBJ2-5; D perhaps matches TRBD2 (6 bases). V was clipped by 5 bases and J by 5 bases, with 18 bases between them. Germline-derived CDR1 and CDR2 are SGHVS and FNYEAQ. CDR3 length equals 15 residues. As DNA, the CDR3 is TGTGCCAGCAGCGTTACGGGCGGGGCTGGGGAGACCCAGTACTTC. It encodes CASSVTGGAGETQYF.

The chain carries TRBV11-3 and TRBJ2-5; no clear D gene. Germline-derived CDR1 and CDR2 are SGHNT and YENEEA. The CDR3 totals 15 residues. The V and J ends lost 4 bases and 2 bases respectively, with 14 bases between them. The CDR3 loop is CASSSSVPYQETQYF. The CDR3 nucleotides are TGTGCCAGCAGCTCCTCGGTCCCGTATCAAGAGACCCAGTACTTC.

The V and J genes are TRBV2 and TRBJ2-5, with a possible D match to TRBD1 (5 bases). The V end lost 4 bases, the J end lost 2 bases, and 11 bases lay between the germline ends. The CDR3 sequence is 14 residues long. Germline V lookup: CDR1 SNHLY, CDR2 FYNNEI. This CDR3 is CASSVLTVQETQYF. The DNA for the CDR3 is TGTGCCAGCAGTGTGTTGACAGTGCAAGAGACCCAGTACTTC.

This chain connects TRBV6-1 to TRBJ1-3; no clear D. In germline, CDR1 is MNHNS, CDR2 SASEGT. The V end was cut by 10 bases, the J end by 0 bases, with 10 bases between. There are 13 residues in the CDR3. CDR3 sequence (DNA): TGTGCCACCCTAAGGGACTCTGGAAACACCATATATTTT. This gives the protein CATLRDSGNTIYF.

In this sample, this clone turned up a few times. CDR3 loop: CATSRDQTGELFF. The CDR3 region has the DNA TGTGCCACCAGCAGAGACCAAACCGGGGAGCTGTTTTTT. V and J are TRBV15 and TRBJ2-2; D unresolved. Germline lookup yields CDR1 LNHNV and CDR2 YYDKDF (reference sequence). The CDR3 has 13 residues. The V gene lost 0 bases and the J gene lost 5 bases, with 4 bases spanning the gap.

The genes are TRBV28 and TRBJ2-3, with 8 positions matching TRBD1. This CDR3 is built from 15 residues. CDR1 MDHEN and CDR2 SYDVKM come from the germline V gene. Germline trimming cut 5 bases from V and 5 bases from J; bases unmatched to any gene: 9. For the CDR3, the DNA is TGTGCCAGCAGTGAAAGGAGGACAGGGAGAGATACGCAGTATTTT. The encoded protein is CASSERRTGRDTQYF.

This clone is a singleton in its sample. The chain carries TRBV11-3 and TRBJ2-2, with no clear D. The CDR3 length is 13 residues. The germline V and J ends were trimmed by 5 bases and 5 bases, with 9 bases remaining between them. CDR1 SGHNT and CDR2 YENEEA come from the germline V gene. CDR3 amino acids: CASSRQMTGELFF. CDR3 nucleotide sequence: TGTGCCAGCAGCCGCCAGATGACCGGGGAGCTGTTTTTT. Variable domain in full (rest from reference TRBV11-3 and TRBJ2-2): EAGVVQSPRYKIIEKKQPVAFWCNPISGHNTLYWYLQNLGQGPELLIRYENEEAVDDSQLPKDRFSAERLKGVDSTLKIQPAELGDSAVYLCASSRQMTGELFFGEGSRLTVL.

This clone was seen only a few times. V gene TRBV11-1 combines with J gene TRBJ2-7; D is uncertain. The CDR3 extends over 14 amino acids. Germline V gives CDR1 SGHAT, CDR2 FQDESV (reference sequence). V lost 5 bases and J 0 bases, leaving 11 bases between the germline ends. The CDR3 sequence: CASSRGRISYEQYF. CDR3 bases: TGTGCCAGCAGCCGAGGCAGGATCTCCTACGAGCAGTACTTC.

The chain combines TRBV11-3 with TRBJ2-2; D might be TRBD1 or TRBD2, each matching 6 bases. Germline values: CDR1 SGHNT, CDR2 YENEEA. This CDR3 is built from 15 residues. Between the trimmed V and J ends, which lost 8 bases and 3 bases, there was a span of 16 bases. Here the CDR3 reads CASGGGGIDTGELFF. The DNA of the CDR3 is TGTGCCAGCGGAGGGGGAGGTATTGACACCGGGGAGCTGTTTTTT.

This chain joins TRBV10-3 and TRBJ2-3; TRBD2 agrees at 8 bases. Germline loops: CDR1 ENHRY, CDR2 SYGVKD. The V gene end was trimmed by 6 bases and the J gene end by 4 bases; junction bases not matched to a gene: 12. This CDR3 has 16 amino acids. CDR3 in amino acids: CAISNLAAGGADTQYF. CDR3 in DNA: TGTGCCATCAGCAACCTTGCTGCGGGGGGAGCAGATACGCAGTATTTT.

This chain uses TRBV2 with TRBJ1-5; D remains unclear. Germline V CDR1 and CDR2: SNHLY, FYNNEI. Trimming removed 5 bases from V and 4 bases from J, with 9 bases in between. The CDR3 has 13 residues. CDR3 protein: CASSRDENQPQHF. The CDR3 bases are TGTGCCAGCAGTCGAGACGAGAATCAGCCCCAGCATTTT.

CDR3 DNA sequence: TGTGCCATCACCGGACAGGGGAGGGATGGCTACACCTTC. Translation: CAITGQGRDGYTF. This chain joins TRBV10-3 and TRBJ1-2; 9 bases are a match to TRBD1. This CDR3 spans 13 amino acids. Germline V gives CDR1 ENHRY, CDR2 SYGVKD. V shed 7 bases and J 6 bases; nucleotides not matched to a gene: 6.

This CDR3 is CASIRTGGDYNSPLHF. As DNA, the CDR3 is TGTGCCAGCATCCGGACAGGGGGTGACTATAATTCACCCCTCCACTTT. This chain links TRBV7-9 with TRBJ1-6, with 10 nucleotides matching TRBD1. The trim removed 7 bases at V and 3 bases at J, leaving 6 bases unmatched. This CDR3 region has 16 residues. Germline V gives CDR1 SEHNR, CDR2 FQNEAQ (reference sequence).

The genes are TRBV14 and TRBJ2-5; tentative D call: TRBD1 (5 bases). The germline V gene has CDR1 SGHDN and CDR2 FVKESK. The germline V and J ends were trimmed by 4 bases and 8 bases, with 11 bases remaining between them. CDR3 length: 12 residues. The CDR3 bases are TGTGCCAGCAGCCCAACCAGGGCAACCCAGTACTTC. This encodes CASSPTRATQYF.

The genes are TRBV5-5 and TRBJ2-7, with 8 positions matching TRBD1. The CDR3 length is 15 residues. J gave up 4 bases and V 4 bases, and 10 bases lay outside the gene matches. Germline lookup yields CDR1 SGHKS and CDR2 YYEKEE (reference sequence). The CDR3 bases are TGTGCCAGCAGCATACAGATCGGACAGGGTTACGAGCAGTACTTC. It codes for CASSIQIGQGYEQYF.

A few counts support this clone. The chain employs TRBV30 and TRBJ2-2; D is undetermined. The CDR3 loop spans 13 amino acids. The V and J ends lost 0 bases and 5 bases respectively, with 7 bases between them. The germline CDR1 and CDR2 sequences are GTSNPN and SVGIG (reference sequence). The DNA for the CDR3 is TGTGCCTGGAGTGTAGTCAGTACCGGGGAGCTGTTTTTT. Translation gives CAWSVVSTGELFF. The full variable domain, rest sourced from reference TRBV30 and TRBJ2-2, is SQTIHQWPATLVQPVGSPLSLECTVEGTSNPNLYWYRQAAGRGLQLLFYSVGIGQISSEVPQNLSASRPQDRQFILSSKKLLLSDSGFYLCAWSVVSTGELFFGEGSRLTVL.

V and J are TRBV2 and TRBJ1-1, with TRBD1 matching 9 bases. The ends lost 5 bases at V and 0 bases at J; junction bases unmatched: 4. The CDR3 sequence is 15 residues long. Per germline, CDR1 SNHLY and CDR2 FYNNEI. The CDR3 is CASSKQGAVNTEAFF. The CDR3 DNA follows: TGTGCCAGCAGTAAACAGGGGGCTGTGAACACTGAAGCTTTCTTT.

This chain uses TRBV28 with TRBJ2-1; TRBD2 matches at 9 bases. J gave up 13 bases and V 5 bases, and 12 bases lay outside the gene matches. This CDR3 has 14 amino acids. Germline loops: CDR1 MDHEN, CDR2 SYDVKM. The CDR3 here is CASSPVVRGGHQFF. Written as DNA, the CDR3 is TGTGCCAGCAGTCCCGTGGTGCGGGGGGGCCATCAGTTCTTC.